This TCR beta chain derives from a study of cytomegalovirus exposure and HLA in healthy donors. Study observations and caveats: By a later analysis, the bulk of CMV-associated TCR beta chains appeared HLA-restricted.

The CDR3 is made up of 14 amino acids. The germline V gene encodes CDR1 MNHNS and CDR2 SASEGT. Trimming took 10 bases from V and 1 from J; bases not matched to a gene: 7. With regard to this clone: Its specificity is not known.

The PCR contained 60 Vbeta and 13 Jbeta primers. Clones were sequenced by immunoSEQ multiplex PCR, and TCRdb holds only the in-frame ones, with some missing. The data hold approximately 110,000 clones, with approximately 74% observed a single time. The sequenced sample was PBMCs. The sequence derives from a woman aged 40 to 50 in good health and CMV-seropositive. The chain carries TRBV6-1 and TRBJ2-3; 8 bases match TRBD2. The CDR3 DNA sequence: TGTGCCACCCAAGCGGGAGAGGGCACAGATACGCAGTATTTT. This encodes CATQAGEGTDTQYF.